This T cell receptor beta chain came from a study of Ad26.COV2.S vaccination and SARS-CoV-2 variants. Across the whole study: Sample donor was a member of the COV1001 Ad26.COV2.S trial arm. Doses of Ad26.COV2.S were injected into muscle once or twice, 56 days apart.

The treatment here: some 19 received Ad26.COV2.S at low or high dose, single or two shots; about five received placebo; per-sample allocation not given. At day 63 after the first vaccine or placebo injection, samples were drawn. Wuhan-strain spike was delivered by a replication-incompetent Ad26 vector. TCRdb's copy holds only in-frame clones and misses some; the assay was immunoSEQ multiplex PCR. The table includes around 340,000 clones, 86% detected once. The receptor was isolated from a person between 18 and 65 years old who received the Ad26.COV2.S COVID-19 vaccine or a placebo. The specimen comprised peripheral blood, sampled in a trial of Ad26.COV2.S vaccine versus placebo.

CDR3 residues: CASSQRGGTGGTGELFF. CDR3 in DNA: TGCGCCAGCAGCCAACGGGGCGGTACAGGGGGCACCGGGGAGCTGTTTTTT. The chain links TRBV4-1 to TRBJ2-2; TRBD1 matches at 8 bases. The germline V gene encodes CDR1 MGHRA and CDR2 YSYEKL. This CDR3 contains 17 residues. Germline trimming cut 2 bases from V and 4 bases from J; bases unmatched to any gene: 9.